This TCR beta chain was captured in a study of T cell repertoires in cytomegalovirus infection. V was cut by 4 bases and J by 0 bases, with 15 bases left in between. Germline lookup yields CDR1 SGHTA and CDR2 FQGNSA. The CDR3 spans 16 residues. TCRdb re-analysed the reads in MiXCR, keeping a single row per CDR3 protein. The sample holds hundreds of thousands of distinct CDR3 sequences; roughly a sixth are singletons and the top ten take more than 10%. This clonotype was recorded at least ten times. The rearrangement joins TRBV7-2 to TRBJ1-1, with D possibly being TRBD1 (6 bases). The clonotype comes from a human donor in good health (CMV status not recorded). Some clones in this sample may be carry-over from other donors' samples. Sequenced: PBMCs. Here the CDR3 DNA reads TGTGCCAGCAGCTCCCCGGACGGGACATTGAACACTGAAGCTTTCTTT. This translates into CASSSPDGTLNTEAFF. Complete variable domain (other parts from reference TRBV7-2 and TRBJ1-1): GAGVSQSPSNKVTEKGKDVELRCDPISGHTALYWYRQSLGQGLEFLIYFQGNSAPDKSGLPSDRFSAERTGGSVSTLTIQRTQQEDSAVYLCASSSPDGTLNTEAFFGQGTRLTVV.